This T cell receptor beta chain was sequenced for a study of T cell responses to AZD1222 COVID-19 vaccine. Study information: Pooling of second doses given at about 4 or about 12 weeks was done.

The CDR3 runs 18 residues. Germline assignment: CDR1 SGHAT and CDR2 FQNNGV. The V end lost 2 bases, the J end lost 4 bases, and 20 bases lay between the germline ends. Study results and caveats: Repertoires in all cases were sampled only once the peak T cell response had passed. Only a handful of AZD1222 recipients tested seropositive at baseline. There were mostly white British donors and more females than males, and clonal diversity was possibly underestimated.

This clone was picked up a small number of times. Its antigen is unknown. Sequencing was performed with immunoSEQ multiplex PCR; in TCRdb, only in-frame clones are kept and a portion is missing. The repertoire holds 130,000 or so clones, with about 90% as singletons. The V call is TRBV11-2, the J call TRBJ2-2; perhaps TRBD2 as D (6 bases). The sequence was obtained from an adult in good health. The input for sequencing was peripheral blood, taken on day 0 of AZD1222 vaccination. The DNA of the CDR3 is TGTGCCAGCAGCTTAAGGGTATCGGCGGGACCCCTCACCGGGGAGCTGTTTTTT. It codes for CASSLRVSAGPLTGELFF.